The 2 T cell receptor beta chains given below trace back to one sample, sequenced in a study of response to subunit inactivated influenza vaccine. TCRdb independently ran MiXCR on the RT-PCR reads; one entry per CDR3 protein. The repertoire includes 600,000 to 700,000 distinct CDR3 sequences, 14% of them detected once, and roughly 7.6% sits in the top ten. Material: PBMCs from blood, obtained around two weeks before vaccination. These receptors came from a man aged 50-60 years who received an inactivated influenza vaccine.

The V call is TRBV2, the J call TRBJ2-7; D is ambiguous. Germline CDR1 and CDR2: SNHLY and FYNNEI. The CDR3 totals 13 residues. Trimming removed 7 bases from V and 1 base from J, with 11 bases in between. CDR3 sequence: CASKDQASYEQYF. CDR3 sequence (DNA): TGTGCCAGCAAGGATCAGGCTTCCTACGAGCAGTACTTC. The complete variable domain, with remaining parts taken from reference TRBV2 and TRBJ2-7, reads EPEVTQTPSHQVTQMGQEVILRCVPISNHLYFYWYRQILGQKVEFLVSFYNNEISEKSEIFDDQFSVERPDGSNFTLKIRSTKLEDSAMYFCASKDQASYEQYFGPGTRLTVT.

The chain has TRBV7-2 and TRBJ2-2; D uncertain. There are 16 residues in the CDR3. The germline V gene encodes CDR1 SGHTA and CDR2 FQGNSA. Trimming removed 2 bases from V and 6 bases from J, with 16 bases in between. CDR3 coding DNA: TGTGCCAGCAGCTTATCTTCCAGGTCGAGTCCCGGGGAGCTGTTTTTT. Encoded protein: CASSLSSRSSPGELFF. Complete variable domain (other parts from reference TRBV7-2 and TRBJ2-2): GAGVSQSPSNKVTEKGKDVELRCDPISGHTALYWYRQSLGQGLEFLIYFQGNSAPDKSGLPSDRFSAERTGGSVSTLTIQRTQQEDSAVYLCASSLSSRSSPGELFFGEGSRLTVL.